This TCR beta chain stems from a study of T cell repertoires in cytomegalovirus infection (dated by TCRdb to between 2019 and 2020). About the study as a whole: Donor HLA type was relevant to the analysis, as public TCR beta signatures indicated carriage of CMV infection together with the matching HLA type. Summary of the overall study and its limitations: In both this cohort and an independent roughly 400-donor cohort, the cumulative frequency of public TCR beta family members distinguished carriers of CMV infection plus the relevant HLA type. In the ex vivo response, HLA-C-restricted CMV-specific TCR beta clonotypes were dominant, and in two of eight donors the single most frequent clonotype came from this HLA-C-restricted group.

TCRdb names Illumina HiSeq 1500 as the instrument used. TCRdb itself trimmed the public reads at Q25 with fastp, ran MiXCR and retained productive beta chains. Every CDR3 protein is listed once, alongside the most common genes and DNA of its rows. Within this sample are about 440,000 distinct CDR3 sequences, with roughly 30% of them counted one time only. Roughly 13% of the sample is taken by the ten largest. This clonotype was recorded many times. Its target antigen remains unknown. No much larger clone exists at a distance of one base, and base qualities are not known. The sample comprised PBMCs. The sequence was obtained from a human donor in good health (CMV status not recorded). Some clones in this sample may be carry-over from other donors' samples.

The CDR3 region: CASSLQGRLNLNTEAFF. The nucleotide sequence reads as follows: TGTGCCAGCAGCCTACAGGGGAGGCTGAATCTGAACACTGAAGCTTTCTTT. Recombination joined TRBV7-8 with TRBJ1-1; 7 central bases correspond to TRBD1. The CDR3 runs 17 residues from the cysteine to the phenylalanine. The retained sequence is limited to the CDR3, 51 bases, with the frame set at the first base. From a lookup of the germline V gene, CDR1 and CDR2 are SGHVS and FQNEAQ. Unmatched junction bases come to 12, with V trimmed by 5 bases and J by 0 bases.